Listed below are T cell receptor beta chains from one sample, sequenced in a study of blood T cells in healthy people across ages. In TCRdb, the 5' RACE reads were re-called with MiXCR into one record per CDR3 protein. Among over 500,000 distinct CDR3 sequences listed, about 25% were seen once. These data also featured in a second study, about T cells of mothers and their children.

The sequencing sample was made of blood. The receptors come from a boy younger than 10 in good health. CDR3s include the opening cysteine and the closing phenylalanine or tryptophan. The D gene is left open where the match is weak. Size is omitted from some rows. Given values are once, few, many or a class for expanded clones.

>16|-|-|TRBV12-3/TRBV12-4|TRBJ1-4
TGTGCCAGCACTTCCGCCGGGGGGGCCCAGGGCGAAAAACTGTTTTTT
CASTSAGGAQGEKLFF
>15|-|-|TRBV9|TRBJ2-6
TGTGCCAGCAGCGTAGTAGGTGCTGGGGCCAACGTCCTGACTTTC
CASSVVGAGANVLTF
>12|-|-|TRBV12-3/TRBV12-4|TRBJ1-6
TGTGCCAGCAAATCCCTCAATTCACCCCTCCACTTT
CASKSLNSPLHF
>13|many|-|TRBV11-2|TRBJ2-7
TGTGCCAGCAGCTTTACAGGTTCCTACGAGCAGTACTTC
CASSFTGSYEQYF
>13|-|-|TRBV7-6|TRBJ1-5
TGTGCCAGCAGCCTCATGACAGACCAGCCCCAGCATTTT
CASSLMTDQPQHF
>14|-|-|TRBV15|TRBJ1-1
TGTGCCACCAGCAGAGGCACAGGGACCACTGAAGCTTTCTTT
CATSRGTGTTEAFF
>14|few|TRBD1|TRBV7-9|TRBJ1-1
TGTGCCAACAGCGTCACAGGGGCAATCACTGAAGCTTTCTTT
CANSVTGAITEAFF
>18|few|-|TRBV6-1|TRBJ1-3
TGTGCCAGCAGAGGGAAGGACAGCGAACGAACATCTGGAAACACCATATATTTT
CASRGKDSERTSGNTIYF
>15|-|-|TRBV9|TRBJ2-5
TGTGCCAGCAGCGTAGATGGAGGGCGCCAAGAGACCCAGTACTTC
CASSVDGGRQETQYF
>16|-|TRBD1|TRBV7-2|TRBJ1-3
TGTGCCAGCAGCAAAGGAGGGACAGGGCTGGAAAACACCATATATTTT
CASSKGGTGLENTIYF
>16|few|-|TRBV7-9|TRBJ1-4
TGTGCCAGCAGCTTAGGGACGGTTGCAACTAATGAAAAACTGTTTTTT
CASSLGTVATNEKLFF
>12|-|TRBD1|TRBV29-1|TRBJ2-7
TGCAGCGTTCTAACAGGGGTCTACGAGCAGTACTTC
CSVLTGVYEQYF
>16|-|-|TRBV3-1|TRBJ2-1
TGTGCCAGCAGCCAAGATGACCCTATAGGCTACAATGAGCAGTTCTTC
CASSQDDPIGYNEQFF
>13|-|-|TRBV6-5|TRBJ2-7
TGTGCCGCCAAGGGAGGGGGTAAATACGAGCAGTACTTC
CAAKGGGKYEQYF
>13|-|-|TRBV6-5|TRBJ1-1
TGTGCCAGCAGCCGGGGGGCTTTGGCTGAAGCTTTCTTT
CASSRGALAEAFF
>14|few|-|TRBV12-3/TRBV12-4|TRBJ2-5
TGTGCCAGCAGCCCGACTAGTTTGGCCTATGAGCAGTACTTC
CASSPTSLAYEQYF
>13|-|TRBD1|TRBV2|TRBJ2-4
TGTGCCATTACGGGACAGGGGGGAAACATTCAGTACTTC
CAITGQGGNIQYF
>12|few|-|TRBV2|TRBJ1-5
TGTGCCAGCAGTGAAGGGAAACAGCCCCAGCATTTT
CASSEGKQPQHF
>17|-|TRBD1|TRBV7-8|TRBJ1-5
TGTGCCAGCAGCTCCCCCGACAGGGGGGGTGGCAATCAGCCCCAGCATTTT
CASSSPDRGGGNQPQHF
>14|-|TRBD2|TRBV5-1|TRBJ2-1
TGCGCCAGCAGCTTGGAGCGGGGTTTGAATGAGCAGTTCTTC
CASSLERGLNEQFF
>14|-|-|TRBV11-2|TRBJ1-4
TGTGCCAGCAGCCCGGACCCGCTAAATGAAAAACTGTTTTTT
CASSPDPLNEKLFF
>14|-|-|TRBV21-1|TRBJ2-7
TGTGCCAGCAGCAAAGAAAGGGAAAGGGACGAGCAGTACTTC
CASSKERERDEQYF
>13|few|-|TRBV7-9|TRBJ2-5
TGTGCCAGCAGCTTATTACAGGGCGAGACCCAGTACTTC
CASSLLQGETQYF
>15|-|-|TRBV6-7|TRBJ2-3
TGTGCCAGCAGTCGCCGGAGGGCTCGGACAGATACGCAGTATTTT
CASSRRRARTDTQYF
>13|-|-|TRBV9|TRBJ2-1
TGTGCCAGCAGCGTAGAGGGAGGAGGTGAGCAGTTCTTC
CASSVEGGGEQFF
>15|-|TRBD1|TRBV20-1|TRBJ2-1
TGCAGTGCTAGGAGGGGGACAGGGGCCTACAATGAGCAGTTCTTC
CSARRGTGAYNEQFF
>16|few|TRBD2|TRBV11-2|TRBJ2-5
TGTGCCAGCAGCTTCGGGAGGGGCGATACACAAGAGACCCAGTACTTC
CASSFGRGDTQETQYF
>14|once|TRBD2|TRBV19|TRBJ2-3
TGTGCCAGTAGGATCACGGGAGGTGCAGATACGCAGTATTTT
CASRITGGADTQYF
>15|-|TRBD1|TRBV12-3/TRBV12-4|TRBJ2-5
TGTGCCAGCAGTTTAGCACAGGGGTTCCAAGAGACCCAGTACTTC
CASSLAQGFQETQYF
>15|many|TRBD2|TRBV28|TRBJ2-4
TGTGCCAGCAGTTCGGGGGGGTTAGCCAAAAACATTCAGTACTTC
CASSSGGLAKNIQYF
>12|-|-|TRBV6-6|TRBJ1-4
TGTGCCAGCAGCTCACAGAATGAAAAACTGTTTTTT
CASSSQNEKLFF
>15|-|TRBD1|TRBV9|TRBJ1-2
TGTGCCAGCAGTCCTCAGCCGGGACAGGGTAGCGGCTACACCTTC
CASSPQPGQGSGYTF
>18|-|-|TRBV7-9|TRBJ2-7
TGTGCCAGCAGCTTATGGCTCCCAGGGCGGTCTGGGTCCTACGAGCAGTACTTC
CASSLWLPGRSGSYEQYF
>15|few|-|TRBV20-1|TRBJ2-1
TGCAGTGCCAGACGGGAGCCAGGGCTCTACAATGAGCAGTTCTTC
CSARREPGLYNEQFF
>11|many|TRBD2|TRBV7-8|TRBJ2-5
TGTGCCAGCAGCTTCGCGGGAGAGCAGTACTTC
CASSFAGEQYF
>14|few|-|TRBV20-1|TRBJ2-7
TGCAGTGCTCCTCTCATGGGGGGCTCCTACGAGCAGTACTTC
CSAPLMGGSYEQYF
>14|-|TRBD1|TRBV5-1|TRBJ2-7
TGCGCCAGCAGCACTGGGACAGGGGACTACGAGCAGTACTTC
CASSTGTGDYEQYF
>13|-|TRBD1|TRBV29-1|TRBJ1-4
TGCAGCGTTGGAGACAGGGGGACTGAAAAACTGTTTTTT
CSVGDRGTEKLFF
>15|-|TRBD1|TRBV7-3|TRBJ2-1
TGTGCCAGCAGCTTGACAGGGAAAGCCTACAATGAGCAGTTCTTC
CASSLTGKAYNEQFF
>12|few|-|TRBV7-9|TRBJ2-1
TGTGCCAGCAGCTTAGCGGTGGATGAGCAGTTCTTC
CASSLAVDEQFF
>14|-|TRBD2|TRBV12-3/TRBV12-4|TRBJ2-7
TGTGCCAGCAGCCTGGACGGGGGGTACTACGAGCAGTACTTC
CASSLDGGYYEQYF
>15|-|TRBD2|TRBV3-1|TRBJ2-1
TGTGCCAGCAGCCTGACTAGCGGATACTACAATGAGCAGTTCTTC
CASSLTSGYYNEQFF
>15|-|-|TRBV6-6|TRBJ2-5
TGTGCCAGCAGTAACCTCGGGACACAGTGGGAGACCCAGTACTTC
CASSNLGTQWETQYF
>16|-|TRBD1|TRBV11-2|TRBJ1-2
TGTGCCAGCAGCTTAGATCTGGGACAGGGGGCGCAGGGCTACACCTTC
CASSLDLGQGAQGYTF
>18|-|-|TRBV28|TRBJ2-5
TGTGCCAGCACGTTACGGGTGGGGCTCCCAACTCTCCGAGAGACCCAGTACTTC
CASTLRVGLPTLRETQYF
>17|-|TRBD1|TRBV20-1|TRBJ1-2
TGCAGTGCTAGAGTTCCTCAGGGGGACAGGGGGCTGAGTGGCTACACCTTC
CSARVPQGDRGLSGYTF
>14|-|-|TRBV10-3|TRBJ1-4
TGTGCCATCAGCAGCCGCGGGACTAATGAAAAACTGTTTTTT
CAISSRGTNEKLFF
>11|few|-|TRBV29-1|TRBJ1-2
TGCAGCGTTGGGCGGTCAGATGGCTACACCTTC
CSVGRSDGYTF
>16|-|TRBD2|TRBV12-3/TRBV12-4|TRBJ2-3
TGTGCCAGCAGTCCGCTAGCGGGGGCCTTCACAGATACGCAGTATTTT
CASSPLAGAFTDTQYF
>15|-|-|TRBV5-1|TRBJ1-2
TGCGCCAGCAGCTTGGGTGGCAGTTTCAACTATGGCTACACCTTC
CASSLGGSFNYGYTF